This entry lists 14 T cell receptor beta chains sequenced from one sample in a study of cytomegalovirus exposure and HLA in healthy donors. Both 60 Vbeta primers and 13 Jbeta primers went into the PCR. Sequencing used immunoSEQ multiplex PCR; TCRdb keeps in-frame clones, though not all of them. The sample consists of 210,000 or so clones, around four fifths of them appearing once. The material sequenced was PBMCs. Source of these receptors: a woman between 45 and 65 years old in good health and CMV-seropositive.

The genes are TRBV5-4 and TRBJ2-4; 8 bases map to TRBD1. This CDR3 comprises 15 residues. The V segment lost 4 bases and the J segment 4 bases; nucleotides outside the gene matches: 7. Germline-derived CDR1 and CDR2 are SGHNT and YYREEE (reference sequence). The DNA of the CDR3 is TGTGCCAGCAGCGTTTGGGACAGGCCGAAAAACATTCAGTACTTC. It is translated as CASSVWDRPKNIQYF.

This chain links TRBV5-1 with TRBJ1-3; D uncertain. Per the germline V gene, CDR1 is SGHRS and CDR2 is YFSETQ. This CDR3 region has 18 residues. The V gene lost 0 bases and the J gene lost 0 bases, with 16 bases spanning the gap. In DNA form, the CDR3 reads TGCGCCAGCAGCTTGGCCTTCTCCGGGAGAAACTCTGGAAACACCATATATTTT. Encoded protein: CASSLAFSGRNSGNTIYF.

The chain has TRBV6-5 and TRBJ2-2; 8 nucleotides match TRBD1. CDR1 MNHEY and CDR2 SVGAGI come from the germline V gene. Losses at the gene ends were 2 bases for V and 0 bases for J; bases not matched to a gene: 2. This CDR3 has 16 amino acids. CDR3 region: CASSYPDRANTGELFF. The DNA of the CDR3 is TGTGCCAGCAGTTACCCGGACAGGGCGAACACCGGGGAGCTGTTTTTT.

This clone was observed a few times. This chain uses TRBV10-1 with TRBJ2-7; 9 bases agree with TRBD1. Germline V gene lookup returns CDR1 WNHNN and CDR2 SYGVQD (reference sequence). CDR3 length: 14 amino acids. The V segment lost 5 bases and the J segment 5 bases; nucleotides outside the gene matches: 7. CDR3 nucleotide sequence: TGCGCCAGCAGTCCCCGGGACAGGGTAGACGAGCAGTACTTC. As protein: CASSPRDRVDEQYF.

Only one count was recorded for this clone. The chain has TRBV6-4 and TRBJ2-7; 10 bases are shared with TRBD1. V lost 6 bases to trimming and J lost 6 bases; unmatched junction nucleotides: 8. This CDR3 has 14 residues. The germline V gene encodes CDR1 MRHNA and CDR2 SNTAGT. Here the CDR3 DNA reads TGTGCCAGCAGCCGGGACAGGGGATCTAGCGAGCAGTACTTC. It yields the protein CASSRDRGSSEQYF.

A single count supports this clone. The rearrangement joins TRBV27 to TRBJ2-7; TRBD2 matches at 8 bases. The CDR3 loop spans 14 amino acids. The junction had 5 bases not matched to a gene; V was cut back by 5 bases and J by 2 bases. Per germline, CDR1 MNHEY and CDR2 SMNVEV (reference sequence). CDR3 bases: TGTGCCAGCAGTCCCGACGGGAGGGCCTACGAGCAGTACTTC. Translation: CASSPDGRAYEQYF.

This clone has only a few counts. The rearrangement uses TRBV30 and TRBJ2-7; D is unresolved. The ends were cut back, 5 bases at V and 6 bases at J, with 11 bases in the middle. Germline V gives CDR1 GTSNPN, CDR2 SVGIG (reference sequence). CDR3 length equals 11 residues. The CDR3 protein is CAWSLLREQYF. The CDR3 DNA reads as TGTGCCTGGTCACTCCTTCGCGAGCAGTACTTC. Full variable domain (missing parts from reference TRBV30 and TRBJ2-7): SQTIHQWPATLVQPVGSPLSLECTVEGTSNPNLYWYRQAAGRGLQLLFYSVGIGQISSEVPQNLSASRPQDRQFILSSKKLLLSDSGFYLCAWSLLREQYFGPGTRLTVT.

The chain combines TRBV19 with TRBJ1-6; D is possibly TRBD1 (6 bases). The CDR3 covers 14 residues. Germline loops: CDR1 LNHDA, CDR2 SQIVND (reference sequence). Between the trimmed V and J ends, which lost 5 bases and 9 bases, there was a span of 14 bases. CDR3 sequence (DNA): TGTGCCAGTAGTGGCGCAGGGACATTTTCACCCCTCCACTTT. Amino acid sequence: CASSGAGTFSPLHF.

This clone was observed a few times. V is TRBV2 and J is TRBJ1-1; 8 bases fit TRBD1. The CDR3 consists of 13 residues. Germline loops: CDR1 SNHLY, CDR2 FYNNEI. The V segment lost 5 bases and the J segment 6 bases; nucleotides outside the gene matches: 5. The CDR3 DNA sequence: TGTGCCAGCAGTTACCAGGGGGCGGCTGAAGCTTTCTTT. This gives the protein CASSYQGAAEAFF.

This clone was seen just once. The rearrangement links TRBV28 to TRBJ1-1, with 7 nucleotides matching TRBD1. CDR3 length equals 15 residues. V was pared by 6 bases and J by 0 bases, with 7 bases of the junction left unmatched. The germline V gene has CDR1 MDHEN and CDR2 SYDVKM. The CDR3 here is CASSPWTGMNTEAFF. The CDR3 DNA reads as TGTGCCAGCAGCCCATGGACAGGAATGAACACTGAAGCTTTCTTT. Full variable domain (missing parts from reference TRBV28 and TRBJ1-1): DVKVTQSSRYLVKRTGEKVFLECVQDMDHENMFWYRQDPGLGLRLIYFSYDVKMKEKGDIPEGYSVSREKKERFSLILESASTNQTSMYLCASSPWTGMNTEAFFGQGTRLTVV.

CDR3 sequence: CASSYSGDGTGELFF. CDR3 nucleotides: TGTGCCAGCAGTTACTCAGGGGATGGCACCGGGGAGCTGTTTTTT. The rearrangement links TRBV6-5 to TRBJ2-2; D might be TRBD1 (5 bases). The CDR3 runs 15 residues. V lost 0 bases, J lost 4 bases, and 9 bases lay in between. Looked up from germline, CDR1 is MNHEY and CDR2 is SVGAGI.

The chain carries TRBV28 and TRBJ2-6; possibly TRBD2 for D (6 bases). Trimming took off 3 bases at V and 1 base at J, with 10 bases between the two ends. The CDR3 contains 16 residues. The germline gives CDR1 MDHEN, CDR2 SYDVKM. CDR3 in amino acids: CASSFWGTSGANVLTF. In nucleotides, the CDR3 is TGTGCCAGCAGTTTCTGGGGGACTTCTGGGGCCAACGTCCTGACTTTC. The full variable domain, in which reference TRBV28 and TRBJ2-6 provide the parts outside the CDR3, is DVKVTQSSRYLVKRTGEKVFLECVQDMDHENMFWYRQDPGLGLRLIYFSYDVKMKEKGDIPEGYSVSREKKERFSLILESASTNQTSMYLCASSFWGTSGANVLTFGAGSRLTVL.

This chain links TRBV5-1 with TRBJ2-7; 7 bases map to TRBD1. The J segment lost 5 bases and the V segment lost 5 bases, leaving 7 bases of the junction unmatched. The CDR3 is made up of 13 amino acids. The germline gives CDR1 SGHRS, CDR2 YFSETQ. For the CDR3, the DNA is TGCGCCAGCAGAAAAGAGGGGGCGGACGAGCAGTACTTC. This encodes CASRKEGADEQYF.

This clone was recorded only once. The gene calls are TRBV6-1 and TRBJ2-1, with 10 bases fitting TRBD2. CDR3 length: 13 amino acids. Germline V CDR1 and CDR2: MNHNS, SASEGT. V gave up 6 bases and J gave up 6 bases; unmatched junction bases: 2. DNA for the CDR3: TGTGCCAGCAGGAGGACTAGCGGCAATGAGCAGTTCTTC. Translating it yields CASRRTSGNEQFF.